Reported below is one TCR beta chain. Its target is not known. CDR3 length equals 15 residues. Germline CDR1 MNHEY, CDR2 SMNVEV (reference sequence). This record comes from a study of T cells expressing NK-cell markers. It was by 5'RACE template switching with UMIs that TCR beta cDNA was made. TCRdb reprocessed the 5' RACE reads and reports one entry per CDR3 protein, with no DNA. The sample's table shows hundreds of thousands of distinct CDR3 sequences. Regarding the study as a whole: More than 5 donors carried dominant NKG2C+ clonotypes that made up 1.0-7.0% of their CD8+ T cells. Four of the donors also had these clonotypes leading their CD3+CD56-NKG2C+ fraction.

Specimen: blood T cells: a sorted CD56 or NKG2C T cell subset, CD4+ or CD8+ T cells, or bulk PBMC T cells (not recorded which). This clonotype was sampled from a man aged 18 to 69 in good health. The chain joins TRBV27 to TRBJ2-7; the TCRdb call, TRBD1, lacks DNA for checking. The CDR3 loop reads CASSAELQGFYEQYF.